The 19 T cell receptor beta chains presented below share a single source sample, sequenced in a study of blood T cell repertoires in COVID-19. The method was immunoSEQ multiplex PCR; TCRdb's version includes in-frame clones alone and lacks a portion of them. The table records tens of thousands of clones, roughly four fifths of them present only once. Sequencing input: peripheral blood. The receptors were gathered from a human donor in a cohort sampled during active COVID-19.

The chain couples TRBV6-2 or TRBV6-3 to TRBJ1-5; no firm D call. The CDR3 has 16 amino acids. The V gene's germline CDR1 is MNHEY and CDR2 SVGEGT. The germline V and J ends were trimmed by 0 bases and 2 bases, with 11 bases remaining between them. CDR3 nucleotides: TGTGCCAGCAGTTACTCGAGCCAGCGAGGCAATCAGCCCCAGCATTTT. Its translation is CASSYSSQRGNQPQHF.

CDR3: CASSIQQGKETQYF. CDR3 nucleotides: TGTGCCAGTAGTATACAACAGGGGAAAGAGACCCAGTACTTC. V is TRBV19 and J is TRBJ2-5; TRBD1 matches 7 bases. CDR1 LNHDA and CDR2 SQIVND come from the germline V gene (reference sequence). The CDR3 totals 14 residues. V shed 2 bases and J 3 bases; nucleotides not matched to a gene: 3. Filled out from reference TRBV19 and TRBJ2-5, the complete variable domain reads DGGITQSPKYLFRKEGQNVTLSCEQNLNHDAMYWYRQDPGQGLRLIYYSQIVNDFQKGDIAEGYSVSREKKESFPLTVTSAQKNPTAFYLCASSIQQGKETQYFGPGTRLLVL.

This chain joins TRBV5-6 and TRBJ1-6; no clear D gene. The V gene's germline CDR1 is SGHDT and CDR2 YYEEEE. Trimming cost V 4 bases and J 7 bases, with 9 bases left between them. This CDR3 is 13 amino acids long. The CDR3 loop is CASSPSPNSPLHF. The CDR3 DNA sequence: TGTGCCAGCAGCCCTAGCCCCAATTCACCCCTCCACTTT.

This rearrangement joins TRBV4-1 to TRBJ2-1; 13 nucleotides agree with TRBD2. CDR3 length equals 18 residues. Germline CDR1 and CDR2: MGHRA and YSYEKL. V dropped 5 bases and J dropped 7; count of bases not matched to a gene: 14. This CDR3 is CASSSWTSGGLELNEQFF. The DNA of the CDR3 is TGCGCCAGCAGCTCCTGGACTAGCGGGGGACTTGAACTAAATGAGCAGTTCTTC.

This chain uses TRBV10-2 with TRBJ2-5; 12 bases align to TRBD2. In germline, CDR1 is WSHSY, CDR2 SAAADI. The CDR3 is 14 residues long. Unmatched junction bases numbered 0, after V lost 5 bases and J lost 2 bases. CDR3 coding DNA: TGCGCCAGCAGTCTAGCGGGGGGGCAAGAGACCCAGTACTTC. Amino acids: CASSLAGGQETQYF.

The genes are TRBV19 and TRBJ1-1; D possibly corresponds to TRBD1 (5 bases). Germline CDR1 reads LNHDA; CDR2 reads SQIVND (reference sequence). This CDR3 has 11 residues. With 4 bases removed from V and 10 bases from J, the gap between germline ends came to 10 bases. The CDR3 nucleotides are TGTGCCAGTAGTACCACAGGAAGAGCTTTCTTT. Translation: CASSTTGRAFF.

CDR3 amino acids: CAISDPSGGSSYEQYF. As DNA, the CDR3 is TGTGCCATCAGTGATCCTAGCGGGGGGAGCTCCTACGAGCAGTACTTC. The chain is built from TRBV10-3 and TRBJ2-7, with 11 bases matching TRBD2. Germline V gene lookup returns CDR1 ENHRY and CDR2 SYGVKD. The CDR3 is 16 residues long. Trimming took 3 bases from V and 0 from J; bases not matched to a gene: 4.

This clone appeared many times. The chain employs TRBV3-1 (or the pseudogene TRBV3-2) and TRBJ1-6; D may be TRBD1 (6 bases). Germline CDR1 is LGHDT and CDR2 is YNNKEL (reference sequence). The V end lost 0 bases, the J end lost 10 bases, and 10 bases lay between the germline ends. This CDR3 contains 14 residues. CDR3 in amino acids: CASSQDYRVSPLHF. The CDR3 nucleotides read TGTGCCAGCAGCCAAGACTACAGGGTATCACCCCTCCACTTT.

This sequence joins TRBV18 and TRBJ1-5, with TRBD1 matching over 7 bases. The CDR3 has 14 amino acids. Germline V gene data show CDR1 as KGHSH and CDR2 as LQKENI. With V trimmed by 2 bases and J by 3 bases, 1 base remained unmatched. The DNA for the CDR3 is TGTGCCAGCTCACCAGACAGGGCCAATCAGCCCCAGCATTTT. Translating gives CASSPDRANQPQHF.

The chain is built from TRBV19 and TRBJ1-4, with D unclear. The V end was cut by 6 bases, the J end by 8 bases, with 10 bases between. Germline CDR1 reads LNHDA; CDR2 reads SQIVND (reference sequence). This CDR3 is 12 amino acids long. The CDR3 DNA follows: TGTGCCAGTAGGAAGAACGGGGAAAAACTGTTTTTT. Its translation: CASRKNGEKLFF.

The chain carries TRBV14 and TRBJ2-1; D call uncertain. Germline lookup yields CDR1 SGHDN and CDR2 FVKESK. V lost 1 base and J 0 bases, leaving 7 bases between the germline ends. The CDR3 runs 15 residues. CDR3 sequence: CASSQGMSSYNEQFF. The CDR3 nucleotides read TGTGCCAGCAGCCAAGGAATGAGCTCCTACAATGAGCAGTTCTTC.

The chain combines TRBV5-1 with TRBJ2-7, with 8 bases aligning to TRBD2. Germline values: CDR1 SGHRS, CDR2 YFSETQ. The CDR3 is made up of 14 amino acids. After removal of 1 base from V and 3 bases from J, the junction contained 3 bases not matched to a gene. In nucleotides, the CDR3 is TGCGCCAGCAGCTTGCGGACTAGCAGCTACGAGCAGTACTTC. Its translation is CASSLRTSSYEQYF.

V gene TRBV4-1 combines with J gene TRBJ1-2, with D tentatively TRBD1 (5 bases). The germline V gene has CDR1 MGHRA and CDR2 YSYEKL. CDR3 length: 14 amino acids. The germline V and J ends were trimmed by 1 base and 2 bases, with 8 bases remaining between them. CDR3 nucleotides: TGCGCCAGCAGCCAAGTTCAGGGAAACTATGGCTACACCTTC. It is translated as CASSQVQGNYGYTF.

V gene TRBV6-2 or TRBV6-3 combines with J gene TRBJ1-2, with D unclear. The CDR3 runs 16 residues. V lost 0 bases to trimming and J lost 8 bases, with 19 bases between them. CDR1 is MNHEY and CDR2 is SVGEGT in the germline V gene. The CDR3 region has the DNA TGTGCCAGCAGTTACTCGACTTCGAGGGTGGACCAGGGCTACACCTTC. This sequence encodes CASSYSTSRVDQGYTF.

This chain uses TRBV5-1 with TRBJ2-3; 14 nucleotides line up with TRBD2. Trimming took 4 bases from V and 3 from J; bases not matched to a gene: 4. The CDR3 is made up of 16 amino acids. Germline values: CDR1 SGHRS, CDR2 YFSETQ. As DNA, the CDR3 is TGCGCCAGCAGCCCCAGGACTAGCGGGGGGACAGATACGCAGTATTTT. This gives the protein CASSPRTSGGTDTQYF. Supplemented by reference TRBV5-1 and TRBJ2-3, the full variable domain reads KAGVTQTPRYLIKTRGQQVTLSCSPISGHRSVSWYQQTPGQGLQFLFEYFSETQRNKGNFPGRFSGRQFSNSRSEMNVSTLELGDSALYLCASSPRTSGGTDTQYFGPGTRLTVL.

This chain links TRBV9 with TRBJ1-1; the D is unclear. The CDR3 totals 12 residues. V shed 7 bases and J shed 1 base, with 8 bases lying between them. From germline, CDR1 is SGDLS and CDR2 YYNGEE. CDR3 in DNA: TGTGCCAGCGGAGCAGCGAACACTGAAGCTTTCTTT. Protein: CASGAANTEAFF. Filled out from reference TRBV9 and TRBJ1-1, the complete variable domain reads DSGVTQTPKHLITATGQRVTLRCSPRSGDLSVYWYQQSLDQGLQFLIQYYNGEERAKGNILERFSAQQFPDLHSELNLSSLELGDSALYFCASGAANTEAFFGQGTRLTVV.

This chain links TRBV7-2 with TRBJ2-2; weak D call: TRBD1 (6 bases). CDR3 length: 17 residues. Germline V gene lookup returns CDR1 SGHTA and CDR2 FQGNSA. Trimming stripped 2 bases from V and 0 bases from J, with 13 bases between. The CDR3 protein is CASSLLAGATNTGELFF. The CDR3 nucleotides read TGTGCCAGCAGCTTATTAGCAGGGGCGACGAACACCGGGGAGCTGTTTTTT.

Written as DNA, the CDR3 is TGTGCCAGCAGCTTACAGGGGGCGTGGAACACCGGGGAGCTGTTTTTT. It is translated as CASSLQGAWNTGELFF. The J gene is TRBJ2-2, the V gene TRBV5-6; 9 bases are shared with TRBD1. CDR1 SGHDT and CDR2 YYEEEE come from the germline V gene. This CDR3 has 16 residues. The V gene end was trimmed by 2 bases and the J gene end by 1 base; junction bases not matched to a gene: 3.

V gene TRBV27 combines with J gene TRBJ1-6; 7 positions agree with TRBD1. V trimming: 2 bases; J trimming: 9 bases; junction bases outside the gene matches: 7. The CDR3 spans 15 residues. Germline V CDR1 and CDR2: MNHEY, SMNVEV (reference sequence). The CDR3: CASSLGGTVTSPLHF. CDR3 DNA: TGTGCCAGCAGTTTAGGGGGGACAGTGACTTCACCCCTCCACTTT.